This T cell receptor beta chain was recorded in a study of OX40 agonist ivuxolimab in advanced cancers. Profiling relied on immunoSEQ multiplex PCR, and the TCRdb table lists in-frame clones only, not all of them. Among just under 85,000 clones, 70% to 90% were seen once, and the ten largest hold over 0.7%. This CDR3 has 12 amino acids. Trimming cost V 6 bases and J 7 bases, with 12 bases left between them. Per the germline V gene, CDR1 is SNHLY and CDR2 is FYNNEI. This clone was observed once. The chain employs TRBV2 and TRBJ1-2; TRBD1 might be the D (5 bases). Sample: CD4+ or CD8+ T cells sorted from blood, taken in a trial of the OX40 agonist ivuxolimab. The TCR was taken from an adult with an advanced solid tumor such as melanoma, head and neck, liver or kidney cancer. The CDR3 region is CASRKHQGGYTF. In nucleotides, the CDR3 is TGTGCCAGCAGGAAACACCAGGGTGGCTACACCTTC.